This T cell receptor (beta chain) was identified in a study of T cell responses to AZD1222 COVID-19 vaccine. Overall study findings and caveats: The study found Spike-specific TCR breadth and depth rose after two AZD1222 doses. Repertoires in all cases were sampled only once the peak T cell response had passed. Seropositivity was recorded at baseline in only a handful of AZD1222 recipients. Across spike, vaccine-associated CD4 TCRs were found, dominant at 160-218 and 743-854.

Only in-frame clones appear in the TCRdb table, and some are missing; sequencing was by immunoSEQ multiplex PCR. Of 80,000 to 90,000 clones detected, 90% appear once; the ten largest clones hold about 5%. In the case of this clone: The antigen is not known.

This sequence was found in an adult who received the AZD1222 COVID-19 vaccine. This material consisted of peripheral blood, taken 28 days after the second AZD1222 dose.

The CDR3 nucleotides are TGTGCCAGCTTTAGGGGGTCGGCCTCCTACGAGCAGTACTTC. Protein product: CASFRGSASYEQYF. V and J are TRBV6-6 and TRBJ2-7, with D possibly being TRBD1 (6 bases). V was pared by 8 bases and J by 0 bases, with 14 bases between. The CDR3 has 14 amino acids. Germline lookup yields CDR1 MNHNY and CDR2 SVGAGI (reference sequence).